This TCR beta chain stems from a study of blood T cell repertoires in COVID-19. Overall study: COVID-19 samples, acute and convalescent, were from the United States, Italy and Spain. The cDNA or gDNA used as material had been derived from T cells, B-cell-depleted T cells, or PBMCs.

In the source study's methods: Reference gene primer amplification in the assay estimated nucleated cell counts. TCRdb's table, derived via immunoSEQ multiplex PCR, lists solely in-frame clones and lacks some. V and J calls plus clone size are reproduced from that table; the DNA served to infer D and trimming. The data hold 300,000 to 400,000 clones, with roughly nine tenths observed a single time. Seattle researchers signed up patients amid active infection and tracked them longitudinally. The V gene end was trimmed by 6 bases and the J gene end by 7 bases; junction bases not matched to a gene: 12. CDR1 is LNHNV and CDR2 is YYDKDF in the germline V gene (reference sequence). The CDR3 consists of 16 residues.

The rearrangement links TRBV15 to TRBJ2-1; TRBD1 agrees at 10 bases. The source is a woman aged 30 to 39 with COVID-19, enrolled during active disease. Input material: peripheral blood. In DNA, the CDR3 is TGTGCCACCAGACCAGCCGGGACAGGGGTGGGGAATGAGCAGTTCTTC. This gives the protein CATRPAGTGVGNEQFF. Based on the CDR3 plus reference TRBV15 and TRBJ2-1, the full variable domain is DAMVIQNPRYQVTQFGKPVTLSCSQTLNHNVMYWYQQKSSQAPKLLFHYYDKDFNNEADTPDNFQSRRPNTSFCFLDIRSPGLGDTAMYLCATRPAGTGVGNEQFFGPGTRLTVL.